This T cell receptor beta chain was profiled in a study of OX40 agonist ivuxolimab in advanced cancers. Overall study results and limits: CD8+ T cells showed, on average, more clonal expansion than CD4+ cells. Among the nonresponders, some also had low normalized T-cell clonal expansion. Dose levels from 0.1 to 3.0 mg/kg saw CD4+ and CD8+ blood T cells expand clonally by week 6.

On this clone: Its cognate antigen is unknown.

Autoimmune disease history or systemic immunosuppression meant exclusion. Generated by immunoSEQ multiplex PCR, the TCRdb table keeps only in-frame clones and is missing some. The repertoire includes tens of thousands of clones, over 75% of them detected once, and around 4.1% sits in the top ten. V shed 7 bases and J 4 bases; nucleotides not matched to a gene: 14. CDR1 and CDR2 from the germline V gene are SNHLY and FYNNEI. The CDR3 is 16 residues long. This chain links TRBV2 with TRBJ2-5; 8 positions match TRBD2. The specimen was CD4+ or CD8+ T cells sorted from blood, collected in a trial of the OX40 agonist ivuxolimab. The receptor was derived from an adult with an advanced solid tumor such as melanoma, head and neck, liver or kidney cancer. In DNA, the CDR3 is TGTGCCAGCAAACTAGGGATAAGCGGGGGAAGAGAGACCCAGTACTTC. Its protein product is CASKLGISGGRETQYF.